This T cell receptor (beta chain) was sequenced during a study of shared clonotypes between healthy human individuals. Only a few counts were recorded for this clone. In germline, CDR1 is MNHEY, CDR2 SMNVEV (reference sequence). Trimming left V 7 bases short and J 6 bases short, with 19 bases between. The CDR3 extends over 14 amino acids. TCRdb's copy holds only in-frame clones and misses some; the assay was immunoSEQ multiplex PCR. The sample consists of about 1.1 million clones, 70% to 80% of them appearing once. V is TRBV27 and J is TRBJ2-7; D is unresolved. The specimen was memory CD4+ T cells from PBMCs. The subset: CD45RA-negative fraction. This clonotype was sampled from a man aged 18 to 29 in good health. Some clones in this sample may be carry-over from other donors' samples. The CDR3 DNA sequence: TGTGCCAGCAACATCAGGAGACGTGGGGTCGAGCAGTACTTC. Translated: CASNIRRRGVEQYF.